The text below deals with one T cell receptor (beta chain). Its cognate antigen is unknown. The data belong to a study of cytomegalovirus exposure and HLA in healthy donors. Findings of the study overall: Certain sequence variants were highly shared and formed a cluster, and this cluster was likely a sequencing artifact.

The CDR3 is made up of 12 amino acids. Losses at the gene ends were 11 bases for V and 4 bases for J; bases not matched to a gene: 3. Germline V CDR1 and CDR2: LNHDA, SQIVND (reference sequence). The PCR made use of 60 Vbeta and 13 Jbeta primers. Sequenced by immunoSEQ multiplex PCR; TCRdb stores in-frame clones only, minus some. The repertoire includes roughly 100,000 clones, around four fifths of them detected once, and 1% to 1.5% sits in the top ten. The source material was PBMCs. The J gene is TRBJ2-1, the V gene TRBV19, with 9 bases identical to TRBD2. The clonotype originates from a man under 40 in good health and CMV-seronegative. The CDR3 reads CAASGEYNEQFF. The DNA for the CDR3 is TGTGCCGCTAGCGGGGAGTACAATGAGCAGTTCTTC.